This T cell receptor (beta chain) was identified during a study of Ad26.COV2.S vaccination and SARS-CoV-2 variants. Assay used: immunoSEQ multiplex PCR; TCRdb lists only in-frame clones, some missing. This sample yields some 420,000 clones, of which approximately 90% are seen a single time; around 3.6% belongs to the top ten. The CDR3 spans 13 residues. Trimming removed 6 bases from V and 2 bases from J, with 14 bases in between. From germline, CDR1 is SQVTM and CDR2 ANQGSEA. Treatment of the sample: roughly 20 received Ad26.COV2.S at low or high dose, single or two shots; 5 received placebo; per-sample allocation not given. Sampling was done on day 63 after the first vaccine or placebo injection.

The rearrangement joins TRBV29-1 to TRBJ2-7; D unclear. Material: peripheral blood, obtained in a trial of Ad26.COV2.S vaccine versus placebo. The receptor was isolated from a person aged 18-65 years who received the Ad26.COV2.S COVID-19 vaccine or a placebo. The CDR3 nucleotides read TGCAGCGTACCGGGTCCCACTCCCTACGAGCAGTACTTC. It translates to CSVPGPTPYEQYF.